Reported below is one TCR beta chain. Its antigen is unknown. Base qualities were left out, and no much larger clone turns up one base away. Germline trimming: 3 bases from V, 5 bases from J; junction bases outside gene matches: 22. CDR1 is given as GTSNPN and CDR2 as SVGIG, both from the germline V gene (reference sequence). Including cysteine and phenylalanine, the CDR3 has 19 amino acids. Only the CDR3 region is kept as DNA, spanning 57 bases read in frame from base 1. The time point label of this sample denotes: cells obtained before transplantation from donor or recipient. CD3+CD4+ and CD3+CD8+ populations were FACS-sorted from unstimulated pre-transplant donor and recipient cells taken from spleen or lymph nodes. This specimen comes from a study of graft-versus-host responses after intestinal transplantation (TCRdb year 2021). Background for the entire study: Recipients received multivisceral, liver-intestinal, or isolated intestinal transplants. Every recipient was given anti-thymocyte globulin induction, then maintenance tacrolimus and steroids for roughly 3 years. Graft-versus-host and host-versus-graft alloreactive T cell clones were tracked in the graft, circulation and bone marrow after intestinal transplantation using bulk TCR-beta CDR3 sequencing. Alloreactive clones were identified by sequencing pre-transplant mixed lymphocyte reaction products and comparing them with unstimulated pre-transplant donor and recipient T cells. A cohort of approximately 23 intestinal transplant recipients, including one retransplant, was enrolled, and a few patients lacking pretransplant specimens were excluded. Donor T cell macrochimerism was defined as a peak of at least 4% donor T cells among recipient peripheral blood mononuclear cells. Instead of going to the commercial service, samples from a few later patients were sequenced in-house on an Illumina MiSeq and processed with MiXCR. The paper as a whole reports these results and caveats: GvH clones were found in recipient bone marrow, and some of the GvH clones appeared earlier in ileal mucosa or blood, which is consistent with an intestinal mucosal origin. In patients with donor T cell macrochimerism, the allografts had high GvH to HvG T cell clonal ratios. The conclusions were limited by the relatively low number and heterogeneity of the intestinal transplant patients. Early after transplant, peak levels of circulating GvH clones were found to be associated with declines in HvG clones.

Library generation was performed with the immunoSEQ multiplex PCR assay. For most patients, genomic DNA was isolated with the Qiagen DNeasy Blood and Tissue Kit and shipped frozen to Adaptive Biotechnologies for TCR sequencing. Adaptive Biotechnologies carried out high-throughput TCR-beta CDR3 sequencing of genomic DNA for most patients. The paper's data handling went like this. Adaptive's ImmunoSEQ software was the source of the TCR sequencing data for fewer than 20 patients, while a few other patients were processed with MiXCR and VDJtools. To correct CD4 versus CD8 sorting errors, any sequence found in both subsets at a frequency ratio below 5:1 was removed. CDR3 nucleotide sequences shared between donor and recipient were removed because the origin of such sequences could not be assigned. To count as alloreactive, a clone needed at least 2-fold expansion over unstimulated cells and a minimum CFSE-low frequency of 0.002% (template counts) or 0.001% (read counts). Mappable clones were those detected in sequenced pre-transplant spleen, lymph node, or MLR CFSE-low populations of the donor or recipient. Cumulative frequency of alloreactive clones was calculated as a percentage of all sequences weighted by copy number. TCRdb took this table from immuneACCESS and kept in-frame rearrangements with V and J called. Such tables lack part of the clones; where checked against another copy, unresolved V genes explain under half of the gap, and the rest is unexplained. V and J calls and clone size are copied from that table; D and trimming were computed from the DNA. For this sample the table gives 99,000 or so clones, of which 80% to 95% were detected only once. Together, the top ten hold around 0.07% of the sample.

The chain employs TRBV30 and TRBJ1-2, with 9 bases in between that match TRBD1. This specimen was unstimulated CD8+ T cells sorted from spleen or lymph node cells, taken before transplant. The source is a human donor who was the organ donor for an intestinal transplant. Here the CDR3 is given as CAWRSDMRDREWGGYGYTF. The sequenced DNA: TGTGCCTGGAGGTCAGATATGCGGGACAGGGAGTGGGGAGGGTATGGCTACACCTTC. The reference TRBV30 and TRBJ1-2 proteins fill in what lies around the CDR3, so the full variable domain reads SQTIHQWPATLVQPVGSPLSLECTVEGTSNPNLYWYRQAAGRGLQLLFYSVGIGQISSEVPQNLSASRPQDRQFILSSKKLLLSDSGFYLCAWRSDMRDREWGGYGYTFGSGTRLTVV.